A selection of T cell receptor beta chains follows, all from one sample in a study of OX40 agonist ivuxolimab in advanced cancers. This table comes from immunoSEQ multiplex PCR, and its TCRdb copy is limited to in-frame clones, with some not included. Of fewer than 70,000 clones in the sample, around 83% are singletons; the top ten hold about 2.4%. The material sequenced was CD4+ or CD8+ T cells sorted from blood, taken in a trial of the OX40 agonist ivuxolimab. The receptors were gathered from an adult with an advanced solid tumor such as melanoma, head and neck, liver or kidney cancer. CDR3s include the opening cysteine and the closing phenylalanine or tryptophan. Each record gives: J gene, V gene, D gene, CDR3 length, CDR3 protein. A D gene is named only where the DNA matches it firmly.

TRBJ2-3,TRBV2,TRBD2,15,CASSILAGGVDTQYF
TRBJ1-4,TRBV7-2,NA,15,CASSSRPATNEKLFF
TRBJ1-1,TRBV6-5,TRBD1,14,CASSKGTGNTEAFF
TRBJ1-5,TRBV6-1,TRBD1,15,CAGGTADFSNQPQHF
TRBJ2-3,TRBV5-8,TRBD2,15,CASSRTSGGTDTQYF
TRBJ1-2,TRBV27,TRBD1,18,CASSISTRGAGQGSGYTF
TRBJ2-7,TRBV27,TRBD1,16,CASSSSGTVSSYEQYF
TRBJ1-5,TRBV5-6,NA,16,CASSLGQVRLNQPQHF
TRBJ2-1,TRBV5-1,TRBD2,15,CASSLGERGFDEQFF
TRBJ2-1,TRBV14,TRBD2,15,CASSPLGGDYNEQFF
TRBJ1-2,TRBV4-1,TRBD1,18,CASSQDPTGTGLHYGYTF
TRBJ2-5,TRBV6-6,NA,13,CASSYSWGETQYF
TRBJ1-1,TRBV6-5,NA,13,CASKELGRLEAFF
TRBJ1-1,TRBV7-3,NA,14,CASSLDQGQGEAFF
TRBJ1-3,TRBV5-1,TRBD1,14,CASSSGQGGNTIYF
TRBJ1-2,TRBV4-2,NA,16,CASSQDILKANYGYTF
TRBJ2-2,TRBV18,NA,13,CASSVRESGELFF
TRBJ1-2,TRBV28,TRBD1,14,CASSPGGSDYGYTF
TRBJ1-4,TRBV16,NA,16,CASSQSRTDNNEKLFF
TRBJ2-7,TRBV6-5,NA,15,CASSSGNSPTYEQYF
TRBJ1-2,TRBV5-5,TRBD1,14,CASSPGQGNYGYTF
TRBJ2-7,TRBV6-5,TRBD1,16,CASSYGGQGTLYEQYF
TRBJ1-1,TRBV2,NA,13,CASRAGQESEAFF
TRBJ1-1,TRBV7-6,TRBD1,15,CASSPRTGANTEAFF
TRBJ2-3,TRBV10-3,TRBD2,19,CAPPRTSGGDACSTDTQYF
TRBJ2-1,TRBV10-3,NA,15,CAISGGQGGGDEQFF
TRBJ1-1,TRBV5-1,NA,14,CASSGRGNGGEAFF
TRBJ1-4,TRBV10-3,NA,15,CAISRQAGGIEKLFF
TRBJ1-5,TRBV5-6,NA,13,CASSKGVWQPQHF
TRBJ2-3,TRBV19,TRBD1,15,CASTGTGTTTDTQYF
TRBJ2-2,TRBV6-1,NA,17,CASSELATASNTGELFF
TRBJ1-5,TRBV4-1,NA,15,CASSHAADGNQPQHF
TRBJ1-3,TRBV15,NA,16,CATSRDIRASGNTIYF
TRBJ2-1,TRBV7-3,NA,15,CASSPVPRSYNEQFF
TRBJ2-2,TRBV5-1,TRBD2,14,CASSSGDYRGELFF
TRBJ1-2,TRBV6-1,TRBD1,13,CASTDGTGSLYTF
TRBJ1-1,TRBV5-1,NA,15,CASSLDTGMNTEAFF
TRBJ2-7,TRBV5-1,NA,15,CASSFTAQKSYEQYF
TRBJ1-3,TRBV5-6,NA,15,CASSLVAGLGNTIYF
TRBJ2-1,TRBV6-1,NA,16,CASSEVGHGLYNEQFF
TRBJ1-2,TRBV4-2,NA,16,CASSQDLGRVVYGYTF
TRBJ1-1,TRBV6-1,NA,14,CASIPPSGGTEAFF
TRBJ1-1,TRBV5-4,NA,14,CASSLVGGGTEAFF
TRBJ2-3,TRBV10-3,NA,12,CAISVGTDTQYF
TRBJ1-2,TRBV5-6,NA,13,CASSLEGLGGYTF